Listed here is a single T cell receptor beta chain. The CDR3 is 12 residues long. The V gene's germline CDR1 is SEHNR and CDR2 FQNEAQ (reference sequence). V lost 6 bases to trimming and J lost 6 bases, with 12 bases between them. The sample comes from a study of CD8 T cells in Susac syndrome. Sequencing of TCR beta drew on CD8+ and CD4+ T cells from blood. Control patients had untreated stable or active relapsing-remitting multiple sclerosis by revised McDonald criteria. The RNA input was about 0.45 to 1 ug, and it was reverse transcribed with random hexamers. TCR beta CDR3 was amplified by immunoSEQ multiplex PCR. This amplification extended across 54 Vbeta and 13 Jbeta segments. Each CDR3 protein is one row after TCRdb ran MiXCR on the immunoSEQ multiplex PCR reads. The repertoire holds some 450,000 distinct CDR3 sequences, with approximately 89% as singletons.

Material: CD8+ T cells from PBMCs. V is TRBV7-9 and J is TRBJ2-7, with D possibly being TRBD2 (6 bases). The receptor comes from a human donor with multiple sclerosis. CDR3: CASSWGGGEQYF. CDR3 sequence (DNA): TGTGCCAGCAGTTGGGGAGGAGGCGAGCAGTACTTC. Looking up the rest from reference TRBV7-9 and TRBJ2-7 gives the full variable domain: DTGVSQNPRHKITKRGQNVTFRCDPISEHNRLYWYRQTLGQGPEFLTYFQNEAQLEKSRLLSDRFSAERPKGSFSTLEIQRTEQGDSAMYLCASSWGGGEQYFGPGTRLTVT.